This T cell receptor beta chain originates from a study of cytomegalovirus exposure and HLA in healthy donors. Findings and limits, study-wide: There were approximately 150 TCR beta chains listed as cytomegalovirus-associated. Across donors, most TCRs were seen rarely, yet some public ones were widespread. Reportedly, diagnosis of cytomegalovirus status by the classifier showed high specificity and sensitivity.

On this clone: Its target is not known.

The assay was immunoSEQ multiplex PCR, and TCRdb's table has in-frame clones only and misses some. Altogether a few hundred thousand clones are present, less than 95% being singletons, with the ten largest covering 2.5% to 3.5%. Donors were drawn from the roughly 110-subject validation cohort, separate from the roughly 670-subject first cohort. The TCR comes from a woman aged 25 to 39 in good health and CMV-seronegative. Sequencing was performed on PBMCs.

CDR3 amino acids: CASSRGTVASSNQPQHF. CDR3 coding DNA: TGTGCCAGTAGTAGAGGGACCGTCGCGAGCAGCAATCAGCCCCAGCATTTT. The J gene is TRBJ1-5, the V gene TRBV19; D may be TRBD1 (5 bases). The V end lost 4 bases, the J end lost 1 base, and 17 bases lay between the germline ends. Germline loops: CDR1 LNHDA, CDR2 SQIVND (reference sequence). The CDR3 runs 17 residues.